These 26 T cell receptor beta chains originate from one sample sequenced in a study of T cell responses to AZD1222 COVID-19 vaccine. Some clones are missing from TCRdb's copy, which holds only in-frame ones; the method was immunoSEQ multiplex PCR. Of approximately 170,000 clones listed, around 87% are singletons. Sequences were derived from peripheral blood, sampled on day 0 of AZD1222 vaccination. These receptors were taken from an adult in good health.

The rearrangement uses TRBV6-5 and TRBJ1-1; D ambiguous. From germline, CDR1 is MNHEY and CDR2 SVGAGI. The CDR3 has 13 amino acids. V lost 7 bases and J 3 bases, leaving 12 bases between the germline ends. CDR3 in amino acids: CASNKESDTEAFF. The CDR3 coding sequence is TGTGCCAGCAACAAGGAGTCGGACACTGAAGCTTTCTTT.

The J gene is TRBJ2-7, the V gene TRBV19; 8 nucleotides agree with TRBD1. The germline CDR1 and CDR2 sequences are LNHDA and SQIVND (reference sequence). The CDR3 length is 14 residues. With 6 bases clipped from V and 5 bases from J, the junction kept 9 bases outside the gene matches. This chain's CDR3 is CASSNAQGVNEQYF. The CDR3 DNA sequence: TGTGCCAGTAGCAACGCACAGGGGGTCAACGAGCAGTACTTC.

The J gene is TRBJ1-2, the V gene TRBV19; possible D gene TRBD1, 5 bases. This CDR3 contains 15 residues. Deletions cut 1 base from V and 3 bases from J, with 12 bases between. Germline values: CDR1 LNHDA, CDR2 SQIVND (reference sequence). The CDR3 nucleotides read TGTGCCAGTAGTATAGCCGAAGGGGCCCACTATGGCTACACCTTC. Its protein product is CASSIAEGAHYGYTF.

This clone has only one observation. V is TRBV5-1 and J is TRBJ2-5, with 12 bases that match TRBD2. The length of the CDR3 is 15 residues. After removal of 0 bases from V and 7 bases from J, the junction contained 4 bases not matched to a gene. CDR1 SGHRS and CDR2 YFSETQ come from the germline V gene. The CDR3: CASSLASGGAGTQYF. In DNA, the CDR3 is TGCGCCAGCAGCTTGGCTAGCGGGGGGGCCGGGACCCAGTACTTC.

This chain joins TRBV12-3 or TRBV12-4 and TRBJ1-5; D is ambiguous. The CDR3 is 13 residues long. The ends were cut back, 9 bases at V and 5 bases at J, with 14 bases in the middle. The CDR3 loop reads CASKSSADQPQHF. The DNA of the CDR3 is TGTGCCAGTAAATCTTCGGCGGATCAGCCCCAGCATTTT.

This rearrangement joins TRBV2 to TRBJ2-7; 9 bases line up with TRBD1. CDR3 length equals 15 residues. Unmatched junction bases numbered 11, after V lost 5 bases and J lost 6 bases. Germline V gene sequence: CDR1 SNHLY, CDR2 FYNNEI. The CDR3, as DNA: TGTGCCAGCAGTTCCCCGGGACAGGGAGCCTTCGAGCAGTACTTC. Its translation: CASSSPGQGAFEQYF.

The V and J genes are TRBV18 and TRBJ2-7; D unclear. This CDR3 has 13 amino acids. Germline lookup yields CDR1 KGHSH and CDR2 LQKENI. V was trimmed by 4 bases and J by 2 bases, leaving 9 bases between them. CDR3 region: CASSHADPYEQYF. CDR3 coding DNA: TGTGCCAGCTCACACGCGGACCCCTACGAGCAGTACTTC.

The chain combines TRBV24-1 with TRBJ1-2; perhaps TRBD1 as D (5 bases). V dropped 0 bases and J dropped 8 bases, with 9 bases sitting between them. CDR1 is KGHDR and CDR2 is SFDVKD in the germline V gene. The CDR3 length is 13 residues. The CDR3 is CATSDLQGSGYTF. CDR3 coding DNA: TGTGCCACCAGTGATTTGCAGGGATCGGGCTACACCTTC.

V gene TRBV7-2 combines with J gene TRBJ1-6; D might be TRBD1 (5 bases). The germline gives CDR1 SGHTA, CDR2 FQGNSA. This CDR3 comprises 16 residues. Trimming removed 0 bases at V and 10 bases at J, with 16 bases between. For the CDR3, the DNA is TGTGCCAGCAGCTTAGCGCCAGGGCGGTTTCTCTCACCCCTCCACTTT. This codes for CASSLAPGRFLSPLHF.

J is TRBJ2-7 and V is TRBV5-4; 8 nucleotides line up with TRBD2. CDR3 length: 16 residues. Germline values: CDR1 SGHNT, CDR2 YYREEE (reference sequence). V lost 4 bases and J lost 3; bases outside the gene matches: 12. As DNA, the CDR3 is TGTGCCAGCAGCCGTCTAGGCGGTACTAGCGGCTACGAGCAGTACTTC. Translated: CASSRLGGTSGYEQYF.

Here the CDR3 DNA reads TGTGCCAGCGGCACTACAGGCACTCAGCCCCAGCATTTT. This encodes CASGTTGTQPQHF. The V gene is TRBV25-1, the J gene TRBJ1-5; D may be TRBD1 (5 bases). The CDR3 is made up of 13 amino acids. V was clipped by 8 bases and J by 6 bases, with 14 bases between them. CDR1 MGHDK and CDR2 SYGVNS come from the germline V gene.

The V call is TRBV27, the J call TRBJ1-2; D may be TRBD1 (6 bases). This CDR3 is 13 amino acids long. CDR1 and CDR2 (germline): MNHEY, SMNVEV (reference sequence). The germline V and J ends were trimmed by 6 bases and 5 bases, with 13 bases remaining between them. CDR3 sequence reads: CASRSGGQYGYTF. CDR3 nucleotide sequence: TGTGCCAGCAGGTCCGGGGGCCAATATGGCTACACCTTC.

The chain is built from TRBV12-3 or TRBV12-4 and TRBJ1-1; no reliable D call. This CDR3 region has 12 residues. V gave up 6 bases and J gave up 9 bases, with 14 bases separating them. DNA of the CDR3: TGTGCCAGCAGCCTTAGCGGGTTTCAAGCTTTCTTT. This encodes CASSLSGFQAFF.

The rearrangement uses TRBV10-3 and TRBJ1-1, with D unclear. From germline, CDR1 is ENHRY and CDR2 SYGVKD. The ends were cut back, 1 base at V and 0 bases at J, with 12 bases in the middle. This CDR3 has 16 amino acids. This CDR3 is CAISEWPASLNTEAFF. CDR3 in DNA: TGTGCCATCAGTGAGTGGCCGGCCAGCCTGAACACTGAAGCTTTCTTT.

In its sample, this clone was seen once. The chain employs TRBV19 and TRBJ1-5; D gene unclear. There are 14 residues in the CDR3. Trimming took 3 bases from V and 4 from J, leaving 10 bases between them. Germline CDR1 reads LNHDA; CDR2 reads SQIVND (reference sequence). The CDR3 sequence: CASSIFGPNQPQHF. The CDR3 DNA reads TGTGCCAGTAGTATCTTCGGTCCGAATCAGCCCCAGCATTTT.

The V gene is TRBV19, the J gene TRBJ2-3; D perhaps matches TRBD1 (5 bases). The CDR3 runs to 12 residues. With 3 bases removed from V and 9 bases from J, the gap between germline ends came to 10 bases. Germline CDR1 reads LNHDA; CDR2 reads SQIVND (reference sequence). The CDR3 region is CASSMVQGTQYF. The CDR3 DNA is TGTGCCAGTAGTATGGTTCAGGGAACGCAGTATTTT. The entire variable domain, with the rest obtained from reference TRBV19 and TRBJ2-3, is as follows: DGGITQSPKYLFRKEGQNVTLSCEQNLNHDAMYWYRQDPGQGLRLIYYSQIVNDFQKGDIAEGYSVSREKKESFPLTVTSAQKNPTAFYLCASSMVQGTQYFGPGTRLTVL.

Of note for this clone: Relative to the germline gene, one junction end is altered; a read error may explain this. The chain uses TRBV2 and TRBJ1-6; 7 positions agree with TRBD1. CDR3 length equals 17 residues. CDR1 and CDR2 (germline): SNHLY, FYNNEI. This CDR3 is CASIEGTASSYNSPLHF. The CDR3 DNA is TGTGCCAGCATTGAAGGGACAGCGAGCTCCTATAATTCACCCCTCCACTTT.

This chain joins TRBV7-2 and TRBJ1-1; possible D gene TRBD1, 6 bases. CDR1 is SGHTA and CDR2 is FQGNSA in the germline V gene. The V end lost 3 bases, the J end lost 1 base, and 9 bases lay between the germline ends. This CDR3 has 14 residues. The CDR3: CASSLVTGNTEAFF. DNA for the CDR3: TGTGCCAGCAGCTTGGTGACAGGGAACACTGAAGCTTTCTTT.

This chain joins TRBV6-5 and TRBJ1-2; the D is unclear. The V gene's germline CDR1 is MNHEY and CDR2 SVGAGI. V was clipped by 2 bases and J by 4 bases, with 8 bases between them. The CDR3 has 13 residues. CDR3 loop: CASSYGVPYGYTF. CDR3 nucleotide sequence: TGTGCCAGCAGTTACGGGGTTCCCTATGGCTACACCTTC.

The V and J genes are TRBV7-2 and TRBJ2-7; 7 nucleotides align to TRBD1. This CDR3 contains 17 residues. The germline V gene encodes CDR1 SGHTA and CDR2 FQGNSA. After removal of 1 base from V and 0 bases from J, the junction contained 9 bases not matched to a gene. CDR3: CASSLGLRGLLSYEQYF. CDR3 nucleotides: TGTGCCAGCAGCTTAGGCCTTAGGGGGCTCCTCTCCTACGAGCAGTACTTC. Full variable domain (rest looked up from reference TRBV7-2 and TRBJ2-7): GAGVSQSPSNKVTEKGKDVELRCDPISGHTALYWYRQSLGQGLEFLIYFQGNSAPDKSGLPSDRFSAERTGGSVSTLTIQRTQQEDSAVYLCASSLGLRGLLSYEQYFGPGTRLTVT.

The rearrangement uses TRBV30 and TRBJ1-5, with 7 bases that match TRBD1. The trim removed 0 bases at V and 7 bases at J, leaving 21 bases unmatched. The CDR3 spans 19 residues. Germline assignment: CDR1 GTSNPN and CDR2 SVGIG (reference sequence). CDR3 region: CAWSVLFSVRDREVQPQHF. The CDR3 DNA follows: TGTGCCTGGAGTGTACTGTTCTCTGTTCGTGACAGGGAGGTACAGCCCCAGCATTTT.

V gene TRBV5-6 combines with J gene TRBJ2-7; the D gene could be TRBD1 or TRBD2 (5 bases each). Trimming removed 0 bases at V and 6 bases at J, with 7 bases between. CDR1 is SGHDT and CDR2 is YYEEEE in the germline V gene. The CDR3 contains 12 residues. CDR3 DNA: TGTGCCAGCAGCTTGGCGGGGCCCGAGCAGTACGTC. Translation gives CASSLAGPEQYV.

This chain joins TRBV3-1 (or the pseudogene TRBV3-2) and TRBJ1-2; D is perhaps TRBD1 (5 bases). The V end was cut by 0 bases, the J end by 6 bases, with 11 bases between. CDR1 is LGHDT, CDR2 YNNKEL, per germline (reference sequence). This CDR3 comprises 14 residues. CDR3 bases: TGTGCCAGCAGCCAAGATGGGACTGGAGATGGCTACACCTTC. Protein: CASSQDGTGDGYTF.

V and J are TRBV7-8 and TRBJ1-5; 7 nucleotides align to TRBD1. Per the germline V gene, CDR1 is SGHVS and CDR2 is FQNEAQ. The CDR3 length is 15 residues. V lost 6 bases to trimming and J lost 0 bases; unmatched junction nucleotides: 5. The CDR3 region is CASRTGVLSNQPQHF. CDR3 in DNA: TGTGCCAGCAGAACAGGGGTCCTTAGCAATCAGCCCCAGCATTTT.

V and J are TRBV2 and TRBJ1-1; no clear D gene. With 6 bases removed from V and 0 bases from J, the gap between germline ends came to 14 bases. CDR3 size: 15 residues. Germline lookup yields CDR1 SNHLY and CDR2 FYNNEI. CDR3 bases: TGTGCCAGCAGGGAATATACTCAGATGAACACTGAAGCTTTCTTT. Residues: CASREYTQMNTEAFF. Combining the CDR3 with reference TRBV2 and TRBJ1-1 gives the whole variable domain EPEVTQTPSHQVTQMGQEVILRCVPISNHLYFYWYRQILGQKVEFLVSFYNNEISEKSEIFDDQFSVERPDGSNFTLKIRSTKLEDSAMYFCASREYTQMNTEAFFGQGTRLTVV.

This chain joins TRBV6-1 and TRBJ1-2, with a possible D match to TRBD1 (6 bases). Trimming stripped 0 bases from V and 4 bases from J, with 15 bases between. The CDR3 runs to 16 residues. Per germline, CDR1 MNHNS and CDR2 SASEGT. The CDR3 coding sequence is TGTGCCAGCAGTGAAGCGCTGGGCAGGGGACTCTATGGCTACACCTTC. It is translated as CASSEALGRGLYGYTF.